The 32 T cell receptor beta chains below were found in one sample sequenced in a study of blood T cell repertoires in COVID-19. The assay was immunoSEQ multiplex PCR, and TCRdb's table has in-frame clones only and misses some. The sample includes about 70,000 clones, about 82% of them seen just once. Sequencing was done on a sample of peripheral blood. These receptors all come from a woman between 55 and 75 years old with acute or convalescent COVID-19.

This clone has more than one count but fewer than ten. The chain couples TRBV6-1 to TRBJ2-7, with 7 nucleotides matching TRBD1. Germline trimming cut 3 bases from V and 0 bases from J; bases unmatched to any gene: 8. Germline CDR1 MNHNS, CDR2 SASEGT. This CDR3 spans 16 amino acids. CDR3 coding DNA: TGTGCCAGCAGTGAGCTGGGGACAGCTATCTCCTACGAGCAGTACTTC. As protein: CASSELGTAISYEQYF.

The chain recombines TRBV6-5 with TRBJ1-5; D is uncertain. The CDR3 loop spans 13 amino acids. The V gene's germline CDR1 is MNHEY and CDR2 SVGAGI. V lost 2 bases to trimming and J lost 13 bases, with 15 bases between them. CDR3 nucleotides: TGTGCCAGCAGTTACGAGAAGGGAGTAAAACAGCATTTT. It yields the protein CASSYEKGVKQHF.

This sequence joins TRBV12-3 or TRBV12-4 and TRBJ1-1; no firm D call. V was clipped by 6 bases and J by 9 bases, with 17 bases between them. The CDR3 is 13 residues long. The CDR3 DNA is TGTGCCAGCAGATCCGGAGGTACAGAAAAAGCTTTCTTT. It is translated as CASRSGGTEKAFF.

The chain employs TRBV29-1 and TRBJ1-1, with TRBD1 matching 8 bases. The germline V gene has CDR1 SQVTM and CDR2 ANQGSEA. V gave up 6 bases and J gave up 1 base; unmatched junction bases: 4. The CDR3 is made up of 13 amino acids. The CDR3, as DNA: TGCAGCGTAGCAGGGGGCCAGAACACTGAAGCTTTCTTT. It specifies CSVAGGQNTEAFF. Drawing the rest from reference TRBV29-1 and TRBJ1-1, the complete variable domain is SAVISQKPSRDICQRGTSLTIQCQVDSQVTMMFWYRQQPGQSLTLIATANQGSEATYESGFVIDKFPISRPNLTFSTLTVSNMSPEDSSIYLCSVAGGQNTEAFFGQGTRLTVV.

This chain connects TRBV10-3 to TRBJ1-1; 7 positions agree with TRBD1. V was clipped by 2 bases and J by 8 bases; unmatched bases: 2. CDR3 size: 12 residues. The germline CDR1 and CDR2 sequences are ENHRY and SYGVKD. The CDR3 loop reads CAISEGTAEAFF. The DNA of the CDR3 is TGTGCCATCAGTGAGGGGACAGCAGAAGCTTTCTTT.

This rearrangement joins TRBV7-9 to TRBJ2-5; 8 positions match TRBD1. CDR3 length equals 16 residues. Germline V gene sequence: CDR1 SEHNR, CDR2 FQNEAQ (reference sequence). The junction had 12 bases not matched to a gene; V was cut back by 4 bases and J by 5 bases. The CDR3 DNA follows: TGTGCCAGCAGCTCTGGACAGGGACCCCTCGGGGAGACCCAGTACTTC. This codes for CASSSGQGPLGETQYF.

CDR3 region: CASIDRGHRDYGYTF. For the CDR3, the DNA is TGTGCCAGTATTGACAGGGGGCATCGAGACTATGGCTACACCTTC. The rearrangement joins TRBV19 to TRBJ1-2, with TRBD1 identical over 10 bases. Germline CDR1 LNHDA, CDR2 SQIVND (reference sequence). With 7 bases clipped from V and 3 bases from J, the junction kept 8 bases outside the gene matches. There are 15 residues in the CDR3.

The V and J genes are TRBV5-4 and TRBJ1-2; TRBD1 is a possible D gene (5 bases). Trimming pared 7 bases from V and 8 bases from J, leaving 24 bases between. CDR1 is SGHNT and CDR2 is YYREEE in the germline V gene (reference sequence). This CDR3 has 15 residues. The CDR3 DNA sequence: TGTGCCAGCGGTACAATTGACGATCTATCAGGGGGCTACACCTTC. Translated, it gives CASGTIDDLSGGYTF.

This clone has a handful of counts. The chain links TRBV19 to TRBJ1-2; D may be TRBD1 (5 bases). Germline V lookup: CDR1 LNHDA, CDR2 SQIVND (reference sequence). The CDR3 spans 13 residues. V was clipped by 5 bases and J by 4 bases, with 11 bases between them. CDR3 in DNA: TGTGCCAGTAGTCCGACAGCTAGCTATGGCTACACCTTC. Protein: CASSPTASYGYTF.

V is TRBV5-5 and J is TRBJ1-3; D unclear. Germline V gives CDR1 SGHKS, CDR2 YYEKEE (reference sequence). The V end was cut by 0 bases, the J end by 6 bases, with 7 bases between. The CDR3 covers 13 residues. In nucleotides, the CDR3 is TGTGCCAGCAGCTTGGGACTTGAAAACACCATATATTTT. Encoded protein: CASSLGLENTIYF.

V is TRBV27 and J is TRBJ1-2, with 9 positions matching TRBD1. This CDR3 region has 14 residues. V was clipped by 1 base and J by 7 bases; unmatched bases: 4. Germline loops: CDR1 MNHEY, CDR2 SMNVEV (reference sequence). The CDR3 DNA follows: TGTGCCAGCAGTTTATGGGGACAGGGTGGTGGCTACACCTTC. Amino acids: CASSLWGQGGGYTF.

The rearrangement uses TRBV28 and TRBJ1-1, with TRBD1 identical over 8 bases. Losses at the gene ends were 0 bases for V and 5 bases for J; bases not matched to a gene: 8. In germline, CDR1 is MDHEN, CDR2 SYDVKM. This CDR3 has 16 amino acids. CDR3 coding DNA: TGTGCCAGCAGTTTATGGGCTACAGGGGGAAGAACTGAAGCTTTCTTT. It encodes CASSLWATGGRTEAFF.

The chain joins TRBV19 to TRBJ1-3; 9 positions match TRBD1. CDR3 length: 17 amino acids. Germline CDR1 reads LNHDA; CDR2 reads SQIVND (reference sequence). V trimming: 5 bases; J trimming: 3 bases; junction bases outside the gene matches: 11. In nucleotides, the CDR3 is TGTGCCAGTAGTCCTTCCCCGGGACAGGGTGATGGAAACACCATATATTTT. It translates to CASSPSPGQGDGNTIYF.

For the CDR3, the DNA is TGTGCCAGCAGCTTCACTAGCGGGGGGGCGAAAGGGACCCAGTACTTC. Encoded protein: CASSFTSGGAKGTQYF. The chain combines TRBV7-8 with TRBJ2-5; 13 bases line up with TRBD2. Per germline, CDR1 SGHVS and CDR2 FQNEAQ. V was clipped by 3 bases and J by 7 bases; unmatched bases: 8. This CDR3 contains 16 residues.

CDR3 residues: CASSSRTGNTEAFF. The CDR3 nucleotides are TGTGCCAGCAGTTCCCGGACAGGGAACACTGAAGCTTTCTTT. The rearrangement uses TRBV6-5 and TRBJ1-1; 7 bases are a match to TRBD1. V trimming: 4 bases; J trimming: 1 base; junction bases outside the gene matches: 3. There are 14 residues in the CDR3. Germline V gene data show CDR1 as MNHEY and CDR2 as SVGAGI.

The chain joins TRBV5-1 to TRBJ2-5; 9 bases line up with TRBD2. This CDR3 comprises 15 residues. V shed 2 bases, J shed 3 bases, and the junction held 5 bases outside the gene matches. Germline CDR1 and CDR2: SGHRS and YFSETQ. Written as DNA, the CDR3 is TGCGCCAGCAGCTTTGGGTCTAGCGGGAAAGAGACCCAGTACTTC. Protein: CASSFGSSGKETQYF.

This clone appeared once. The gene calls are TRBV11-3 and TRBJ2-5; TRBD2 aligns across 8 bases. The ends lost 1 base at V and 5 bases at J; junction bases unmatched: 3. The V gene's germline CDR1 is SGHNT and CDR2 YENEEA. The CDR3 is 14 residues long. The CDR3 DNA reads TGTGCCAGCAGCTTAGGCGGGGGGCTGGAGACCCAGTACTTC. Translating gives CASSLGGGLETQYF. Full variable domain (remainder filled in from reference TRBV11-3 and TRBJ2-5): EAGVVQSPRYKIIEKKQPVAFWCNPISGHNTLYWYLQNLGQGPELLIRYENEEAVDDSQLPKDRFSAERLKGVDSTLKIQPAELGDSAVYLCASSLGGGLETQYFGPGTRLLVL.

V gene TRBV11-2 combines with J gene TRBJ1-1; D gene ambiguous. This CDR3 comprises 13 residues. Germline CDR1 SGHAT, CDR2 FQNNGV. V dropped 1 base and J dropped 10 bases, with 13 bases sitting between them. For the CDR3, the DNA is TGTGCCAGCAGCTTAGTTGCCACCCCGGGAGCTTTCTTT. It yields the protein CASSLVATPGAFF.

CDR3 DNA: TGTGCCAGCAGTGCTCTGGGGGCGAACTATGGCTACACCTTC. Protein product: CASSALGANYGYTF. The rearrangement joins TRBV2 to TRBJ1-2, with a possible D match to TRBD1 (6 bases). V shed 4 bases and J shed 2 bases, with 11 bases lying between them. Germline CDR1 and CDR2: SNHLY and FYNNEI. The CDR3 totals 14 residues.

This clone showed up just once. This chain uses TRBV5-6 with TRBJ2-2, with D possibly matching TRBD2 (6 bases). Germline V gene data show CDR1 as SGHDT and CDR2 as YYEEEE. V was pared by 2 bases and J by 3 bases, with 8 bases between. The CDR3 is made up of 14 amino acids. In DNA, the CDR3 is TGTGCCAGCAGCTTCGGAGGGTACACCGGGGAGCTGTTTTTT. Protein sequence: CASSFGGYTGELFF. The full variable domain, its missing parts supplied by reference TRBV5-6 and TRBJ2-2, is DAGVTQSPTHLIKTRGQQVTLRCSPKSGHDTVSWYQQALGQGPQFIFQYYEEEERQRGNFPDRFSGHQFPNYSSELNVNALLLGDSALYLCASSFGGYTGELFFGEGSRLTVL.

The chain joins TRBV27 to TRBJ1-2; TRBD1 matches 10 bases. The germline CDR1 and CDR2 sequences are MNHEY and SMNVEV (reference sequence). The junction had 11 bases not matched to a gene; V was cut back by 4 bases and J by 6 bases. There are 16 residues in the CDR3. CDR3 amino acids: CASSSTGGAGVNGYTF. CDR3 bases: TGTGCCAGCAGTTCGACAGGGGGCGCCGGAGTGAATGGCTACACCTTC.

This chain connects TRBV12-3 or TRBV12-4 to TRBJ1-5; perhaps TRBD1 as D (6 bases). V was clipped by 8 bases and J by 6 bases, with 14 bases between them. CDR3 length equals 13 residues. In DNA, the CDR3 is TGTGCCAGCCGCAGGGGTTGGGGTCAGCCCCAGCATTTT. It is translated as CASRRGWGQPQHF.

The chain links TRBV7-9 to TRBJ1-4, with D possibly being TRBD1 (5 bases). V gave up 5 bases and J gave up 1 base, with 11 bases separating them. The CDR3 totals 15 residues. From germline, CDR1 is SEHNR and CDR2 FQNEAQ (reference sequence). The chain's CDR3 is CASSLDGGTNEKLFF. Here the CDR3 DNA reads TGTGCCAGCAGCCTCGACGGGGGAACTAATGAAAAACTGTTTTTT. Complete variable domain (other parts from reference TRBV7-9 and TRBJ1-4): DTGVSQNPRHKITKRGQNVTFRCDPISEHNRLYWYRQTLGQGPEFLTYFQNEAQLEKSRLLSDRFSAERPKGSFSTLEIQRTEQGDSAMYLCASSLDGGTNEKLFFGSGTQLSVL.

This rearrangement joins TRBV7-9 to TRBJ2-7, with 10 bases lining up with TRBD1. The CDR3 is 16 residues long. V dropped 2 bases and J dropped 4; count of bases not matched to a gene: 8. Germline V lookup: CDR1 SEHNR, CDR2 FQNEAQ (reference sequence). The DNA for the CDR3 is TGTGCCAGCAGCTTATTTGGGACAGGGGTAAAATACGAGCAGTACTTC. Encoded protein: CASSLFGTGVKYEQYF. The entire variable domain, with the rest obtained from reference TRBV7-9 and TRBJ2-7, is as follows: DTGVSQNPRHKITKRGQNVTFRCDPISEHNRLYWYRQTLGQGPEFLTYFQNEAQLEKSRLLSDRFSAERPKGSFSTLEIQRTEQGDSAMYLCASSLFGTGVKYEQYFGPGTRLTVT.

The chain recombines TRBV7-9 with TRBJ1-2, with 7 bases that match TRBD1. This CDR3 is built from 15 residues. Germline lookup yields CDR1 SEHNR and CDR2 FQNEAQ (reference sequence). V lost 5 bases, J lost 4 bases, and 10 bases stayed unmatched. The CDR3 DNA follows: TGTGCCAGCAGCCAAAGAGGACAGGAGAGCTATGGCTACACCTTC. As protein: CASSQRGQESYGYTF.

This chain uses TRBV7-6 with TRBJ1-4; 9 bases are a match to TRBD1. The ends lost 0 bases at V and 10 bases at J; junction bases unmatched: 12. Germline V gene lookup returns CDR1 SGHVS and CDR2 FNYEAQ. The CDR3 spans 17 residues. In nucleotides, the CDR3 is TGTGCCAGCAGCTTAGCCGCAAGGACAGGGGCGGATGGAAAACTGTTTTTT. Translating it yields CASSLAARTGADGKLFF. The variable domain in full, with the rest retrieved from reference TRBV7-6 and TRBJ1-4, is GAGVSQSPRYKVTKRGQDVALRCDPISGHVSLYWYRQALGQGPEFLTYFNYEAQQDKSGLPNDRFSAERPEGSISTLTIQRTEQRDSAMYRCASSLAARTGADGKLFFGSGTQLSVL.

This clone was counted a few times. The chain has TRBV30 and TRBJ1-1, with D tentatively TRBD1 (6 bases). CDR3 length: 14 amino acids. The germline V gene has CDR1 GTSNPN and CDR2 SVGIG (reference sequence). V lost 0 bases to trimming and J lost 11 bases, with 19 bases between them. CDR3 amino acids: CAWSVGGQGKGAFF. The CDR3, as DNA: TGTGCCTGGAGTGTAGGTGGGCAGGGGAAGGGGGCTTTCTTT. Complete variable domain (other parts from reference TRBV30 and TRBJ1-1): SQTIHQWPATLVQPVGSPLSLECTVEGTSNPNLYWYRQAAGRGLQLLFYSVGIGQISSEVPQNLSASRPQDRQFILSSKKLLLSDSGFYLCAWSVGGQGKGAFFGQGTRLTVV.

The chain employs TRBV5-1 and TRBJ2-2, with D unresolved. Looked up from germline, CDR1 is SGHRS and CDR2 is YFSETQ. Trimming pared 4 bases from V and 2 bases from J, leaving 12 bases between. This CDR3 has 15 residues. The DNA of the CDR3 is TGCGCCAGCAGCCTAGACTCCTTCAACACCGGGGAGCTGTTTTTT. Its translation is CASSLDSFNTGELFF.

This chain connects TRBV5-1 to TRBJ1-1, with D possibly being TRBD1 (6 bases). The germline CDR1 and CDR2 sequences are SGHRS and YFSETQ. The CDR3 has 16 residues. V shed 4 bases and J shed 1 base, with 17 bases lying between them. Here the CDR3 reads CASSLAYGGRNTEAFF. The CDR3 coding sequence is TGCGCCAGCAGCCTCGCTTACGGGGGGCGGAACACTGAAGCTTTCTTT. The full variable domain, in which reference TRBV5-1 and TRBJ1-1 provide the parts outside the CDR3, is KAGVTQTPRYLIKTRGQQVTLSCSPISGHRSVSWYQQTPGQGLQFLFEYFSETQRNKGNFPGRFSGRQFSNSRSEMNVSTLELGDSALYLCASSLAYGGRNTEAFFGQGTRLTVV.

The V gene is TRBV19, the J gene TRBJ2-3; 10 bases map to TRBD1. This CDR3 contains 15 residues. The J segment lost 5 bases and the V segment lost 5 bases, leaving 7 bases of the junction unmatched. Germline assignment: CDR1 LNHDA and CDR2 SQIVND (reference sequence). Here the CDR3 reads CASSAWDRGKDTQYF. DNA of the CDR3: TGTGCCAGTAGTGCGTGGGACAGGGGCAAAGATACGCAGTATTTT.

The V gene is TRBV15, the J gene TRBJ2-3; 8 positions agree with TRBD2. The length of the CDR3 is 16 residues. Trimming cost V 3 bases and J 4 bases; bases outside gene matches: 9. Germline V gene data show CDR1 as LNHNV and CDR2 as YYDKDF (reference sequence). The CDR3 bases are TGTGCCACCAGCAGTGAAACGACTAGCGTCTCAGATACGCAGTATTTT. This codes for CATSSETTSVSDTQYF. Full variable domain (outside the CDR3, taken from reference TRBV15 and TRBJ2-3): DAMVIQNPRYQVTQFGKPVTLSCSQTLNHNVMYWYQQKSSQAPKLLFHYYDKDFNNEADTPDNFQSRRPNTSFCFLDIRSPGLGDTAMYLCATSSETTSVSDTQYFGPGTRLTVL.

The chain couples TRBV5-1 to TRBJ2-1, with TRBD2 matching over 13 bases. The V and J ends lost 2 bases and 6 bases, in that order; junction bases with no gene match: 8. Germline CDR1 and CDR2: SGHRS and YFSETQ. The CDR3 spans 17 residues. The CDR3, as DNA: TGCGCCAGCAGCTTTACTAGCGGGGGGGCCTTTGTCAATGAGCAGTTCTTC. Translated, it gives CASSFTSGGAFVNEQFF.